A selection of T cell receptor beta chains follows, all from one sample in a study of T cell repertoires in cytomegalovirus infection. The antigens these receptors bind are not known. TCRdb recomputed calls from the reads with MiXCR, one row per CDR3 protein. Here the sample spans fewer than 650,000 distinct CDR3 sequences, around two fifths being singletons. The input for sequencing was cultured PBMCs, taken from culture after CMV antigen stimulation. Every receptor here comes from a human donor in good health (CMV status not recorded). Some clones in this sample may be carry-over from other donors' samples. The CDR3 runs from the conserved cysteine through the conserved F or W. D genes are given only for firm matches. Not every row has a clone size; where given, it reads once, few, many or a size class.

TRBJ1-5,-,TRBV4-2,-,TGTGCCAGCAGCCAGGTAGAGCATTTT,CASSQVEHF
TRBJ2-6,few,TRBV5-1,-,TGCGCCAGCAGCCCCCTCGCGGTGGGGGCCAACGTCCTGACTTTC,CASSPLAVGANVLTF
TRBJ2-7,-,TRBV6-2/TRBV6-3,-,TGTGCCAACTCGAGATCCCCCGGCGACGAGCAGTACTTC,CANSRSPGDEQYF
TRBJ2-5,-,TRBV20-1,-,TGCAGTGCTAGAAGTCAACGCGGGGAAGAGACCCAGTACTTC,CSARSQRGEETQYF
TRBJ2-3,few,TRBV4-1,-,TGCGCCAGCAGCCAAGCCAGGGAGGCAGGGGTCGAAGATACGCAGTATTTT,CASSQAREAGVEDTQYF
TRBJ2-7,few,TRBV29-1,TRBD1,TGCAGCGTTGATACCCGACAGGGGCCCGACTCCTACGAGCAGTACTTC,CSVDTRQGPDSYEQYF
TRBJ2-1,-,TRBV5-3,TRBD2,TGTGCCAGCAGCTCCCTAGGGACTAGCGGACTTAGCTACAATGAGCAGTTCTTC,CASSSLGTSGLSYNEQFF
TRBJ1-4,few,TRBV7-9,TRBD1,TGTGCCAGCAGCTCACCCGGACAGGGTTCATCCCTCCTGCTTTTT,CASSSPGQGSSLLLF
TRBJ2-4,few,TRBV7-2,-,TGTGCCAGCAGCTCCGGAATAGGGTCCAAAAACATTCAGTACTTC,CASSSGIGSKNIQYF
TRBJ1-1,-,TRBV11-2,-,TGTGCCAGCATCCTTTCTGAAATGAACACTGAAGCTTTCTTT,CASILSEMNTEAFF
TRBJ2-5,-,TRBV7-9,TRBD2,TGTGCCAGCAGCCTAACGGAAGGACTAGCGGCTCAAGAGACCCAGTACTTC,CASSLTEGLAAQETQYF
TRBJ2-7,-,TRBV12-3/TRBV12-4,-,TGTGCCAGCACCGTCAATTCCTACGAGCAGTACTTC,CASTVNSYEQYF
TRBJ2-5,-,TRBV7-2,TRBD2,TGTGCCAGCAGCAGGACTAGCGGGGGGGCCCAGTACTTC,CASSRTSGGAQYF
TRBJ2-1,few,TRBV27,-,TGTGCCAGCAGGGCCACCAGTACAGGGTTGGATGAGCAGTTCTTC,CASRATSTGLDEQFF
TRBJ2-1,many,TRBV7-2,-,TGTGCCAGCAGCTTAGGCGGCGGCCTAGGTGAGCAGTTCTTC,CASSLGGGLGEQFF
TRBJ2-1,many,TRBV7-8,TRBD2,TGTGCCAGCAGCGACAAGGGGCTAGCGGGGTTAAGCTTC,CASSDKGLAGLSF
TRBJ1-4,many,TRBV7-8,TRBD1,TGTGCCAGCAGCTTAGGGGGGGCAGGGGGAAAACTGTTTTTT,CASSLGGAGGKLFF
TRBJ2-1,-,TRBV6-2/TRBV6-3,-,TGTGCCAGCATTTCCCAGGGGCACCTCTCCAATGAGCAGTTCTTC,CASISQGHLSNEQFF
TRBJ1-5,few,TRBV7-8,-,TGTGCCAGCAGCTTGGGTTTTTATAATCAGCCCCAGCATTTT,CASSLGFYNQPQHF
TRBJ2-1,few,TRBV7-2,-,TGTGCCAGCAGCCTCCTTAAACAGGGCAATGAGCAGTTCTTC,CASSLLKQGNEQFF
TRBJ2-7,many,TRBV7-9,-,TGTGCCAGCAGCTTAGCGGGGGCCTACGAGCAGTACTTC,CASSLAGAYEQYF
TRBJ2-1,-,TRBV28,TRBD2,TGTGCCGCTGCACTAGCGGGGGTCTACAATGAGCAGTTCTTC,CAAALAGVYNEQFF
TRBJ1-1,-,TRBV6-1,-,TGTGCCAGCAGAAATGCGGGGAACACTGAAGCTTTCTTT,CASRNAGNTEAFF
TRBJ2-7,few,TRBV7-2,TRBD2,TGTGCCAGCAGCTGGACTAGCGGCCTCTCCTACGAGCAGTACTTC,CASSWTSGLSYEQYF
TRBJ1-2,few,TRBV5-1,TRBD1,TGCGCCAGCAGCTTGGCAGAGACAGGGGTTGGCTACACCTTC,CASSLAETGVGYTF
TRBJ2-2,many,TRBV7-2,TRBD2,TGTGCCAGCAGCACCGTAGGGTCCCCGGGGGGCACCGGGGAGCTGTTTTTT,CASSTVGSPGGTGELFF
TRBJ2-2,few,TRBV7-2,-,TGTGCCAGCAGCGTAATCACGAAAGGGAACGGGGAGCTGTTTTTT,CASSVITKGNGELFF
TRBJ2-3,-,TRBV20-1,-,TGCAGTGCTAGAGATGACATCACAGATACGCAATATTTT,CSARDDITDTQYF
TRBJ1-5,-,TRBV7-9,TRBD1,TGTGCCAGCAGTTTTGAACCAGGGGGGGGCAATCAGCCCCAGCATTTT,CASSFEPGGGNQPQHF
TRBJ1-2,few,TRBV6-6,-,TGTGCCAGCAGTCCCCGCCCCGCCAGTTTCTACTATGGCTACACCTTC,CASSPRPASFYYGYTF
TRBJ1-4,-,TRBV9,-,TGTGCCAGCAGCGTAGAAGGGAGGGGTGAAAAACTGTTTTTT,CASSVEGRGEKLFF
TRBJ1-3,-,TRBV2,-,TGTGCCAGCAGATTGGGTAGCTCTGGAAACACCATATATTTT,CASRLGSSGNTIYF
TRBJ1-6,-,TRBV12-3/TRBV12-4,-,TGTGCCATCACGCCAGGGTGGAGCTCACCCCTCCACTTT,CAITPGWSSPLHF
TRBJ1-1,few,TRBV7-9,-,TGTGCCAGCAGCCTCCCTTTGGACCCTGGGGCTGAAGCTTTCTTT,CASSLPLDPGAEAFF
TRBJ2-1,-,TRBV4-1,-,TGCGCCAGCAGCCCCCGGGCTAGCGAGTACAATGAGCAGTTCTTC,CASSPRASEYNEQFF
TRBJ1-5,-,TRBV18,-,TGTGCCAGCTCACCGGCGGGAGACAGGAGTTATCAGCCCCAGCATTTT,CASSPAGDRSYQPQHF
TRBJ2-3,few,TRBV6-2/TRBV6-3,TRBD1,TGTGCCAGCAACCGCCGGACAGGGATGACAGATACGCAGTATTTT,CASNRRTGMTDTQYF
TRBJ2-3,-,TRBV7-2,-,TGTGCCAGCAGCTCACCCATCACAGATACGCAGTATTTT,CASSSPITDTQYF
TRBJ2-3,few,TRBV11-2,-,TGTGCCAGCAGCCTGGGTAGGAGCGATACGCAGTATTTT,CASSLGRSDTQYF
TRBJ2-7,few,TRBV11-2,TRBD1,TGTGCCAGCAGCCCCCGGGACAGAATTATTCTATCGAGCTCCTACGAGCAGTACTTC,CASSPRDRIILSSSYEQYF
TRBJ2-1,few,TRBV6-6,-,TGTGCCAGCAGTACTAGGTATAATTCCAATGAGCAGTTCTTC,CASSTRYNSNEQFF
TRBJ1-1,few,TRBV7-9,-,TGTGCCAGCAGCTTATTCAGGGGATCTGAAGCTTTCTTT,CASSLFRGSEAFF
TRBJ1-4,-,TRBV6-1,-,TGTGCCAGCAGTGAAAGGAGGGGGATCACTAATGAAAAACTGTTTTTT,CASSERRGITNEKLFF
TRBJ1-4,-,TRBV25-1,-,TGTGCCAGCAAAGGGGCCGGGGTTGGCGGTGAAAAACTGTTTTTT,CASKGAGVGGEKLFF